This TCR beta chain was documented in a study of blood T cell repertoires in COVID-19. In the source study's methods: The assay estimated nucleated cells by amplifying reference gene primers. Sequencing used immunoSEQ multiplex PCR; TCRdb keeps in-frame clones, though not all of them. D and trimming were read from the DNA, whereas the V and J calls and clone size are those reported in that table. The sample includes around 310,000 clones, 90% of them seen just once. Trimming left V 7 bases short and J 3 bases short, with 12 bases between. Germline V lookup: CDR1 LNHDA, CDR2 SQIVND (reference sequence). The CDR3 extends over 14 amino acids. Enrolled during active infection, Seattle patients were then followed longitudinally.

What was sequenced was peripheral blood. This receptor was identified in a woman in her thirties or forties with COVID-19, enrolled during active disease. The chain uses TRBV19 and TRBJ2-2; D is uncertain. For the CDR3, the DNA is TGTGCCAGTACTGGAAGCGCGGACACCGGGGAGCTGTTTTTT. This encodes CASTGSADTGELFF.